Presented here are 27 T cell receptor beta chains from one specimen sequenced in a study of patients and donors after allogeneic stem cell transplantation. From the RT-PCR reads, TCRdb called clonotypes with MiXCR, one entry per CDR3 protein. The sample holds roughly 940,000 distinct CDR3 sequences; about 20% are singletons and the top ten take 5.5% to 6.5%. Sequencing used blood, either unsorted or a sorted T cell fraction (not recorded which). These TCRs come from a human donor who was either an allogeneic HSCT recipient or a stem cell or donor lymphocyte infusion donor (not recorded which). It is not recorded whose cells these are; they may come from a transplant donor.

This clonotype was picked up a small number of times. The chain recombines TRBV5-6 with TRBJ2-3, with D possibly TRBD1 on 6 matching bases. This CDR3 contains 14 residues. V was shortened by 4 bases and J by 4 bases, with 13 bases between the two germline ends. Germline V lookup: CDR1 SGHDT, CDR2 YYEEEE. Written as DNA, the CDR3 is TGTGCCAGCAGCCTGCGGAGACAGGCAGATACGCAGTATTTT. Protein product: CASSLRRQADTQYF. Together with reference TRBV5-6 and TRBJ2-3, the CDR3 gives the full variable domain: DAGVTQSPTHLIKTRGQQVTLRCSPKSGHDTVSWYQQALGQGPQFIFQYYEEEERQRGNFPDRFSGHQFPNYSSELNVNALLLGDSALYLCASSLRRQADTQYFGPGTRLTVL.

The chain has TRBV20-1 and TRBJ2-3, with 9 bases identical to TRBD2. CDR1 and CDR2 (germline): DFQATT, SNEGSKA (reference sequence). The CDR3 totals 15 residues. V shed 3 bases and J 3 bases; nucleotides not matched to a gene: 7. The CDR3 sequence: CSARPSGGPTDTQYF. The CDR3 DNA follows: TGCAGTGCTAGGCCGAGCGGGGGGCCGACAGATACGCAGTATTTT.

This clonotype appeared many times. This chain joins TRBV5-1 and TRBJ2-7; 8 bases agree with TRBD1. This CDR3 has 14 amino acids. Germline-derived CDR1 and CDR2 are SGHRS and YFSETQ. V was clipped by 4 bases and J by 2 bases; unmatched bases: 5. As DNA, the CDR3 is TGCGCCAGCAGCACCGGACAGGGCCCCTACGAGCAGTACTTC. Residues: CASSTGQGPYEQYF.

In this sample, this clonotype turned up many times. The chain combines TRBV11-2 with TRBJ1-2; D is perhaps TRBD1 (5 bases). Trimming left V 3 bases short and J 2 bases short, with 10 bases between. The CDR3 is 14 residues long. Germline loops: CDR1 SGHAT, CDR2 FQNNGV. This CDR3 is CASSLQGWNYGYTF. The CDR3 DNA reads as TGTGCCAGCAGCTTGCAGGGATGGAACTATGGCTACACCTTC.

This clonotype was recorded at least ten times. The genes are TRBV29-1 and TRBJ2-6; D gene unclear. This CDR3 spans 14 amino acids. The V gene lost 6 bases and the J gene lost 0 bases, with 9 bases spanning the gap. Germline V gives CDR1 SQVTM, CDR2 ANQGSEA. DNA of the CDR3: TGCAGCGTCAACACAGACTCTGGGGCCAACGTCCTGACTTTC. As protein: CSVNTDSGANVLTF.

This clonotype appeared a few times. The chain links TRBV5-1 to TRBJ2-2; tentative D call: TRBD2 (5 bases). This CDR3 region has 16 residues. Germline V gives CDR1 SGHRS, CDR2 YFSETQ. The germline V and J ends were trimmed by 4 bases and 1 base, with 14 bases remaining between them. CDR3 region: CASSPRPRVNTGELFF. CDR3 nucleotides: TGCGCCAGCAGCCCGCGACCGAGGGTGAACACCGGGGAGCTGTTTTTT. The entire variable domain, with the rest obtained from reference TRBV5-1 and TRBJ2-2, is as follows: KAGVTQTPRYLIKTRGQQVTLSCSPISGHRSVSWYQQTPGQGLQFLFEYFSETQRNKGNFPGRFSGRQFSNSRSEMNVSTLELGDSALYLCASSPRPRVNTGELFFGEGSRLTVL.

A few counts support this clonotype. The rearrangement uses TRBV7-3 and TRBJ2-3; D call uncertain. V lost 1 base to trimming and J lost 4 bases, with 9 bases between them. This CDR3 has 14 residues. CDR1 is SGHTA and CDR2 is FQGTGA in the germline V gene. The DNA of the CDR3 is TGTGCCAGCAGCTTAAGACGGAACCCAGATACGCAGTATTTT. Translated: CASSLRRNPDTQYF.

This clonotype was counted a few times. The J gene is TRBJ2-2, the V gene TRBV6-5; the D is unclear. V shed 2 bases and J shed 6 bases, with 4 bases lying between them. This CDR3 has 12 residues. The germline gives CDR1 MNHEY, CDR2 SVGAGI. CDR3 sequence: CASSYGSGELFF. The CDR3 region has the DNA TGTGCCAGCAGTTACGGCTCCGGGGAGCTGTTTTTT.

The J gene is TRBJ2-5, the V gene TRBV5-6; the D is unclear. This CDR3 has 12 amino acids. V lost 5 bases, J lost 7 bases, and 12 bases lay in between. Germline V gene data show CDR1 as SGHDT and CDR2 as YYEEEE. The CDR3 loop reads CASSPELGTQYF. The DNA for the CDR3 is TGTGCCAGCAGTCCGGAATTGGGGACCCAGTACTTC.

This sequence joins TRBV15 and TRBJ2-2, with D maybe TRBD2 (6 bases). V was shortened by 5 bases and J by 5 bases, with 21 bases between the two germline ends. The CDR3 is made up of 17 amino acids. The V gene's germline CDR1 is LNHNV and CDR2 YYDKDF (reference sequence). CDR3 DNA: TGTGCCACCAGCCGAGCGGGCGGGTGGGGTAATACCGGGGAGCTGTTTTTT. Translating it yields CATSRAGGWGNTGELFF.

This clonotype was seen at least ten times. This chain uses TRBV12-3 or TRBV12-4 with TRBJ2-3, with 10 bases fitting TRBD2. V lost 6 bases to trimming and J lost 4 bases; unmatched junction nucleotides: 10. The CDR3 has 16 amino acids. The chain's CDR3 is CASSPLLAGVSDTQYF. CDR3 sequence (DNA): TGTGCCAGCAGCCCTCTCCTAGCGGGGGTGTCAGATACGCAGTATTTT.

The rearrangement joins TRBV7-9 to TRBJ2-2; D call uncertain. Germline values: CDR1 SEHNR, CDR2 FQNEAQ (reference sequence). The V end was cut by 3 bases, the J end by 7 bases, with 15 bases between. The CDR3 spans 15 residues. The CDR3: CASSFPVRSGGELFF. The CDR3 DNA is TGTGCCAGCAGCTTCCCCGTCAGATCGGGCGGGGAGCTGTTTTTT.

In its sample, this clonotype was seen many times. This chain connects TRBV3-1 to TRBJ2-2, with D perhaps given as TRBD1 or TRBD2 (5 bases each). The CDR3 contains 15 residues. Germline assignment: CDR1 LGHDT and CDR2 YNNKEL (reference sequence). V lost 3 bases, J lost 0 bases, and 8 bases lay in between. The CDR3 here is CASSQGTANTGELFF. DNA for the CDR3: TGTGCCAGCAGCCAGGGGACGGCGAACACCGGGGAGCTGTTTTTT.

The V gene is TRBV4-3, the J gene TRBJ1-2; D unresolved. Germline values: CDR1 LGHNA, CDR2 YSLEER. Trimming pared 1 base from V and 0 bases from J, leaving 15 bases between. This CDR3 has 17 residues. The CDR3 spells CASSQVGGRKTNYGYTF. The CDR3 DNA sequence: TGCGCCAGCAGCCAAGTAGGAGGACGCAAGACTAACTATGGCTACACCTTC.

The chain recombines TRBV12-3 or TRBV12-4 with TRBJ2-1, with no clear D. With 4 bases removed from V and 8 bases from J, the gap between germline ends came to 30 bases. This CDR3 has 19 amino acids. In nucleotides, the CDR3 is TGTGCCAGCAGTTCCCCCGTCTCCTACAGTGCGGCTGCACGGGATGAGCAGTTCTTC. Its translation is CASSSPVSYSAAARDEQFF.

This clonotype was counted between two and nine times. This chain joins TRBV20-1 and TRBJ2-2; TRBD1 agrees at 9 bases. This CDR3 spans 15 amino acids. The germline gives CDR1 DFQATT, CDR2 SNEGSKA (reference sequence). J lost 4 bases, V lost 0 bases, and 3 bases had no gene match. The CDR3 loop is CSAREGTGLTGELFF. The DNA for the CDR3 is TGCAGTGCTAGAGAAGGGACAGGGCTCACCGGGGAGCTGTTTTTT.

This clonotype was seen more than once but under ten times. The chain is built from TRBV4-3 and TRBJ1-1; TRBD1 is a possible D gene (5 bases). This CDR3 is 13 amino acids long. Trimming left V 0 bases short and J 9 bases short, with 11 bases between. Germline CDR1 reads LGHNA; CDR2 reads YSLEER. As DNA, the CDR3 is TGCGCCAGCAGCCAAGAAGCCAGGGAAAAAGCTTTCTTT. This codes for CASSQEAREKAFF.

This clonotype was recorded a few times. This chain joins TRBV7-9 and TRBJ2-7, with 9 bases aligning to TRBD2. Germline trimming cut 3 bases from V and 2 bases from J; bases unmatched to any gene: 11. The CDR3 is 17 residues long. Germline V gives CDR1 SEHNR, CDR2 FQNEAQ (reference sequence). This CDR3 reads CASSFSAGGTVPYEQYF. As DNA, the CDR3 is TGTGCCAGCAGCTTTTCTGCGGGGGGGACAGTACCCTACGAGCAGTACTTC.

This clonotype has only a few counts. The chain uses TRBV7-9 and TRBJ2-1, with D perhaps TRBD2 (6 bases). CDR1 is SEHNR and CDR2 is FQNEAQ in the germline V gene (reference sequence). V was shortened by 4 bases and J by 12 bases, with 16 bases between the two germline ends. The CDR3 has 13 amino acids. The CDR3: CASSSEWRGGQFF. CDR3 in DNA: TGTGCCAGCAGCTCTGAGTGGCGGGGAGGGCAGTTCTTC.

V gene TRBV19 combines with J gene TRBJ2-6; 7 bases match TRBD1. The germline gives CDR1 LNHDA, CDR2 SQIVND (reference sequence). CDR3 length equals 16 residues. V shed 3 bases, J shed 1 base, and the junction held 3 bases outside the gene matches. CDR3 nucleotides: TGTGCCAGTAGTATCTTGACAGGGTCTGGGGCCAACGTCCTGACTTTC. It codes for CASSILTGSGANVLTF.

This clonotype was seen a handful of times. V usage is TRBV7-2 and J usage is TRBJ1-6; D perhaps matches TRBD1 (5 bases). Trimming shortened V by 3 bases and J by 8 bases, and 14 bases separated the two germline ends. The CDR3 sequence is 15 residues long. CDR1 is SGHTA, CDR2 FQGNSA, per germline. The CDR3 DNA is TGTGCCAGCAGCTTGCCAGGGAGAGGGTATTCACCCCTCCACTTT. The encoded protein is CASSLPGRGYSPLHF.

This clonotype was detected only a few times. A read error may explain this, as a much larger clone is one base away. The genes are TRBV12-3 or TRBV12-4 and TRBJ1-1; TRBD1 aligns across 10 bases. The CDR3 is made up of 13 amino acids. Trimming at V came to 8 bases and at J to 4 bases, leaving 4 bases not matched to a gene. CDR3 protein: CASGRTGGTEAFF. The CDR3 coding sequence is TGTGCCAGCGGAAGGACAGGGGGCACTGAAGCTTTCTTT.

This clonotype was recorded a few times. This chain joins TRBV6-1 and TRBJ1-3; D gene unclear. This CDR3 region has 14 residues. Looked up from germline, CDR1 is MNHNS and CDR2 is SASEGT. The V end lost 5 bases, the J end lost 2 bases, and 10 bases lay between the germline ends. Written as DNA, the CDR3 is TGTGCCAGCAGTAACCGGAAAGCTGGAAACACCATATATTTT. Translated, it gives CASSNRKAGNTIYF.

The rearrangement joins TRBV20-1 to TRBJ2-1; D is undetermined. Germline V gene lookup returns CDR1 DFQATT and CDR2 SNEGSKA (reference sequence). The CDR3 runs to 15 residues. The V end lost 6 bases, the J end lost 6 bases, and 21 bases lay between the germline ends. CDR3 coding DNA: TGCAGTGCCTCTATACCAGGCGGCAGCACCAATGAGCAGTTCTTC. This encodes CSASIPGGSTNEQFF.

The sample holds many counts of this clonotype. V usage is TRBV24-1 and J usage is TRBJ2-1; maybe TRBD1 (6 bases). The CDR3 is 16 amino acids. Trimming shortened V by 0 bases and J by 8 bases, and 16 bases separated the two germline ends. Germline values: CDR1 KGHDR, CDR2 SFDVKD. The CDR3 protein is CATSDLSRDISDEQFF. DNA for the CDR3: TGTGCCACCAGTGATTTGAGCCGGGACATATCCGATGAGCAGTTCTTC.

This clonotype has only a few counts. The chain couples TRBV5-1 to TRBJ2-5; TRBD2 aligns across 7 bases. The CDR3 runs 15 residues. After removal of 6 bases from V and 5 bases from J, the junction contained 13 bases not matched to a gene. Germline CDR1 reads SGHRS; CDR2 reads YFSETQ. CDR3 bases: TGCGCCAGCACGTCCCGACTAGCCTCTGGGGAGACCCAGTACTTC. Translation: CASTSRLASGETQYF. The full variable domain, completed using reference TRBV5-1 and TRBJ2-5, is KAGVTQTPRYLIKTRGQQVTLSCSPISGHRSVSWYQQTPGQGLQFLFEYFSETQRNKGNFPGRFSGRQFSNSRSEMNVSTLELGDSALYLCASTSRLASGETQYFGPGTRLLVL.

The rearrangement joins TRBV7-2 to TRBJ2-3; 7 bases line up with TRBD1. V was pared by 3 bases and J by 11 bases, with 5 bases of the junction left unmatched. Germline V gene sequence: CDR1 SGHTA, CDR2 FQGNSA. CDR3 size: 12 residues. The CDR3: CASSLRGQRQYF. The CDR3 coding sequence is TGTGCCAGCAGCTTGAGGGGACAGAGGCAGTATTTT.